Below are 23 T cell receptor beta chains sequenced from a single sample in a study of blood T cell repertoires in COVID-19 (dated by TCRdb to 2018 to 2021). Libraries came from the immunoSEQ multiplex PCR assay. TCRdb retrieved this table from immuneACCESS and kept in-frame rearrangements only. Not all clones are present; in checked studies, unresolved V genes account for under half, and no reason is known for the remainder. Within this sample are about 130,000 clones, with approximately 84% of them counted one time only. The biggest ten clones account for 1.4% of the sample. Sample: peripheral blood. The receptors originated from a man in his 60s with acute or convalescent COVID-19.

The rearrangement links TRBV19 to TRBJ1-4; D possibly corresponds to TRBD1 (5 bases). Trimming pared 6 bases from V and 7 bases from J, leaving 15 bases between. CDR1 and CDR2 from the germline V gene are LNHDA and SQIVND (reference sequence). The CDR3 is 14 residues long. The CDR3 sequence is CASRGQVIGEKLFF. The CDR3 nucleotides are TGTGCCAGTAGGGGGCAGGTCATCGGTGAAAAACTGTTTTTT.

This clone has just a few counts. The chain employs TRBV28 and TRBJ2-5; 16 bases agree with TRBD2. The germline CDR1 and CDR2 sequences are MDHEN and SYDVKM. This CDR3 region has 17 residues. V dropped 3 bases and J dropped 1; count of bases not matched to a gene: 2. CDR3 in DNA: TGTGCCAGCAGTTTGGGGACTAGCGGGGGGGGCCAAGAGACCCAGTACTTC. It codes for CASSLGTSGGGQETQYF.

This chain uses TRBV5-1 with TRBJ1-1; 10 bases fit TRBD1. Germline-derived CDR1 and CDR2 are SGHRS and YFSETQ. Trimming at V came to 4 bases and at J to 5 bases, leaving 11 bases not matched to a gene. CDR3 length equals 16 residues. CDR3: CASSPDPTGGATEAFF. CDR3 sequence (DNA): TGCGCCAGCAGCCCCGACCCGACAGGGGGCGCGACTGAAGCTTTCTTT.

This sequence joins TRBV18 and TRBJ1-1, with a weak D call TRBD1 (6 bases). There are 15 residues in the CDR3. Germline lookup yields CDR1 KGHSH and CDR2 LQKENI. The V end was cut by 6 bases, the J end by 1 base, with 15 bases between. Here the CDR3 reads CASSPSAGENTEAFF. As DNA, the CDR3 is TGTGCCAGCTCCCCCTCCGCAGGGGAGAACACTGAAGCTTTCTTT.

The CDR3 region is CATHTGRGFNYEQYF. CDR3 sequence (DNA): TGTGCCACCCATACGGGCAGGGGGTTTAACTACGAGCAGTACTTC. The rearrangement joins TRBV6-5 to TRBJ2-7, with 7 bases that match TRBD1. V shed 10 bases, J shed 3 bases, and the junction held 15 bases outside the gene matches. Looked up from germline, CDR1 is MNHEY and CDR2 is SVGAGI. The CDR3 extends over 15 amino acids.

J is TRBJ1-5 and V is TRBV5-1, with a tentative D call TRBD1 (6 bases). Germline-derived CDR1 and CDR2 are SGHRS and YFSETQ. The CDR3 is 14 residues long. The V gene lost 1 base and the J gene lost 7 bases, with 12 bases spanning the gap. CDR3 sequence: CASSLSGEGQPQHF. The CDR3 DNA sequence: TGCGCCAGCAGCTTGTCAGGGGAAGGGCAGCCCCAGCATTTT.

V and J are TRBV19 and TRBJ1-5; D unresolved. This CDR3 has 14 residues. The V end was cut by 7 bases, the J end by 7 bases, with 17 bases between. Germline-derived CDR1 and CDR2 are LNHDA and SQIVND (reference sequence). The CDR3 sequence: CASTHAGVGQPQHF. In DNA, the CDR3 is TGTGCCAGTACCCACGCCGGGGTTGGGCAGCCCCAGCATTTT.

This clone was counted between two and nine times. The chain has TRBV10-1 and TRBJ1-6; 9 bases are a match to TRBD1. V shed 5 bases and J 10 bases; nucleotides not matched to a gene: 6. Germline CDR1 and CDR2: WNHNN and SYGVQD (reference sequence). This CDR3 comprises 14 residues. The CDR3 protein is CASSTGTGKSPLHF. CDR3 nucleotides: TGCGCCAGCAGTACCGGGACAGGGAAGTCACCCCTCCACTTT.

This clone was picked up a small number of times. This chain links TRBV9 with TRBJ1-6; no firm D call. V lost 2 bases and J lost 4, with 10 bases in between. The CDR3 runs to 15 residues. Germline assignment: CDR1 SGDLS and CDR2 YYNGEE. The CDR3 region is CASSVGSQYNSPLHF. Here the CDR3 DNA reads TGTGCCAGCAGCGTCGGGTCTCAGTATAATTCACCCCTCCACTTT.

This chain's CDR3 is CASSQYRDKGDEQYF. The CDR3 DNA sequence: TGTGCCAGCAGCCAATACAGGGACAAAGGGGACGAGCAGTACTTC. This chain uses TRBV3-1 (or the pseudogene TRBV3-2) with TRBJ2-7, with D possibly being TRBD1 (6 bases). Germline-derived CDR1 and CDR2 are LGHDT and YNNKEL (reference sequence). The V and J ends lost 2 bases and 5 bases respectively, with 16 bases between them. The CDR3 covers 15 residues.

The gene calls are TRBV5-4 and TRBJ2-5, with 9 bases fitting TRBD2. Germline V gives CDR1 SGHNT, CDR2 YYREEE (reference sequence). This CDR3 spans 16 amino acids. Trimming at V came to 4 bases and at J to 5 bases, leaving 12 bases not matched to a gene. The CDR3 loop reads CASSVTGLAGWETQYF. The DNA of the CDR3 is TGTGCCAGCAGCGTAACTGGTCTAGCGGGGTGGGAGACCCAGTACTTC.

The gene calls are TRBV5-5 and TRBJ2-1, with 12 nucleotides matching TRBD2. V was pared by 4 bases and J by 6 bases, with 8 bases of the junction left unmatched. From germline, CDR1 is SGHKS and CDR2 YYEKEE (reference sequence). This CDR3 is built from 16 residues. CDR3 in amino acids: CASSPGLAGRINEQFF. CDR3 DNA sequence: TGTGCCAGCAGCCCAGGACTAGCGGGAAGGATCAATGAGCAGTTCTTC.

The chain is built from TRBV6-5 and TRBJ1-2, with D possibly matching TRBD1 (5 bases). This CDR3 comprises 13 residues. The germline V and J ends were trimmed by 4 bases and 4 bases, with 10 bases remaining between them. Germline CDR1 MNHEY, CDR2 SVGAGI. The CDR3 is CASSSAGFYGYTF. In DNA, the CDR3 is TGTGCCAGCAGTTCAGCAGGGTTCTATGGCTACACCTTC.

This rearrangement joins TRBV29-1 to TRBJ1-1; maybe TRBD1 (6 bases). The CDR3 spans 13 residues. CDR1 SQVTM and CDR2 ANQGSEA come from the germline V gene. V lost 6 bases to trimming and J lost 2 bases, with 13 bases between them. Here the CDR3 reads CSVGQNKNTEAFF. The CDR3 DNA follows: TGCAGCGTCGGACAGAATAAAAACACTGAAGCTTTCTTT.

The CDR3 DNA sequence: TGTGCCACCGGGGGGGGTGAGACCCAGTACTTC. Translating gives CATGGGETQYF. The chain couples TRBV24-1 to TRBJ2-5, with 7 bases aligning to TRBD2. After removal of 9 bases from V and 5 bases from J, the junction contained 2 bases not matched to a gene. CDR3 length: 11 residues. CDR1 and CDR2 from the germline V gene are KGHDR and SFDVKD.

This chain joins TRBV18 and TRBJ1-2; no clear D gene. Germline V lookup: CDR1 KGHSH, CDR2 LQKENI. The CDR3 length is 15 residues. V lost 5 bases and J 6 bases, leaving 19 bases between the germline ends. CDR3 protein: CASSANLRGNDGYTF. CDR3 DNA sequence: TGTGCCAGCTCAGCGAATCTGCGGGGAAATGATGGCTACACCTTC.

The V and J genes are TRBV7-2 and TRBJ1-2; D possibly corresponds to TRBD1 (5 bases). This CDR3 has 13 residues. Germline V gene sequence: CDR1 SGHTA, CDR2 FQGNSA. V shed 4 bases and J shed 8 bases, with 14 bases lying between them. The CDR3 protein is CASSWGGKGGYTF. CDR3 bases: TGTGCCAGCAGCTGGGGGGGTAAAGGAGGCTACACCTTC.

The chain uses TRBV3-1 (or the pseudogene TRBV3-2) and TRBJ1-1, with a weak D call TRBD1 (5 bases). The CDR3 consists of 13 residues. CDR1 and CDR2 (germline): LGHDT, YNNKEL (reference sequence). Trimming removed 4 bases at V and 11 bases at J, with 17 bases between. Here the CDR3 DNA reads TGTGCCAGCAGCCCACAAGGGGCCCTCGGGGCTTTCTTT. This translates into CASSPQGALGAFF.

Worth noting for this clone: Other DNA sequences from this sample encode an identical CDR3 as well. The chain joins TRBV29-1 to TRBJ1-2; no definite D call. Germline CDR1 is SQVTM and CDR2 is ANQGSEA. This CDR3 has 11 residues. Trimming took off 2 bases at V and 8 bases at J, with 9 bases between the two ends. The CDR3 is CSVETGYGYTF. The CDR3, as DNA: TGCAGCGTTGAAACCGGGTACGGCTACACCTTC.

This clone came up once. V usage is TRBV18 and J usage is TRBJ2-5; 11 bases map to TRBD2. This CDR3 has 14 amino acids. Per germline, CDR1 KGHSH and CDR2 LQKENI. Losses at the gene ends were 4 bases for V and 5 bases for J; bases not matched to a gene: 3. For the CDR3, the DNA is TGTGCCAGCTCACGGACTAGCGGGCGTGAGACCCAGTACTTC. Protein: CASSRTSGRETQYF.

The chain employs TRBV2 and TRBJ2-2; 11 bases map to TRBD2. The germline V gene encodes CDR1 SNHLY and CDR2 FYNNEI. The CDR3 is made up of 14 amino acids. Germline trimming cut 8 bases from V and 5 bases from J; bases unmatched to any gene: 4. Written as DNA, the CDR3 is TGTGCCAGCGGCCGGACTAGCGGGACCGGGGAGCTGTTTTTT. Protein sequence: CASGRTSGTGELFF. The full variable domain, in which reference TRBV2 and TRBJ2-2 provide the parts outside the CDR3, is EPEVTQTPSHQVTQMGQEVILRCVPISNHLYFYWYRQILGQKVEFLVSFYNNEISEKSEIFDDQFSVERPDGSNFTLKIRSTKLEDSAMYFCASGRTSGTGELFFGEGSRLTVL.

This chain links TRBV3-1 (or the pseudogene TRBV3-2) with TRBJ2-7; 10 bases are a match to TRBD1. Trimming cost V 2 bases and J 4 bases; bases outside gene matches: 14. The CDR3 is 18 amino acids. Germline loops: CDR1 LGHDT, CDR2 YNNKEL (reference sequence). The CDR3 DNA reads TGTGCCAGCAGCCAACTCCGCCCGGGACAGGGGCTGAGTTACGAGCAGTACTTC. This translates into CASSQLRPGQGLSYEQYF.

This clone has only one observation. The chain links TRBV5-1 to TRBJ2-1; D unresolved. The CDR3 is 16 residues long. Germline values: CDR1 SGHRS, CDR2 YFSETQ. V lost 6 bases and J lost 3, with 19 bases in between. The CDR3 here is CASTRSELVYYNEQFF. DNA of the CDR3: TGCGCCAGCACCCGCTCGGAGTTGGTCTACTACAATGAGCAGTTCTTC.